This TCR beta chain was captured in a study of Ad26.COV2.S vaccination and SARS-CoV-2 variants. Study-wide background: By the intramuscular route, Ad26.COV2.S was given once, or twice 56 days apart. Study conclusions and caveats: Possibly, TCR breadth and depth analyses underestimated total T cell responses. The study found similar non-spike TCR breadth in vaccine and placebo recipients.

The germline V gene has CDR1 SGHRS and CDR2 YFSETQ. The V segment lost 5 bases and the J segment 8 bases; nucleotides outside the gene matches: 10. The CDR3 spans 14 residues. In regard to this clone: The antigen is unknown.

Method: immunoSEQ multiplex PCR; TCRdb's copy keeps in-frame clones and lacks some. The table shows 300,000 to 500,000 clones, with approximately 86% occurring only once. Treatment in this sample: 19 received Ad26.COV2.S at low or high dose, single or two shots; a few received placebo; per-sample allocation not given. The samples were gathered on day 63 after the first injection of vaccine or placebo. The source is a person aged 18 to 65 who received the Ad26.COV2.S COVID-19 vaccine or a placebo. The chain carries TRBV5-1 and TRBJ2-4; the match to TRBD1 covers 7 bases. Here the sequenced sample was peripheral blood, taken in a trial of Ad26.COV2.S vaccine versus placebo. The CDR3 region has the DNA TGCGCCAGCAGTAGACAGGGTTTCACTGACATTCAGTACTTC. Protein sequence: CASSRQGFTDIQYF.